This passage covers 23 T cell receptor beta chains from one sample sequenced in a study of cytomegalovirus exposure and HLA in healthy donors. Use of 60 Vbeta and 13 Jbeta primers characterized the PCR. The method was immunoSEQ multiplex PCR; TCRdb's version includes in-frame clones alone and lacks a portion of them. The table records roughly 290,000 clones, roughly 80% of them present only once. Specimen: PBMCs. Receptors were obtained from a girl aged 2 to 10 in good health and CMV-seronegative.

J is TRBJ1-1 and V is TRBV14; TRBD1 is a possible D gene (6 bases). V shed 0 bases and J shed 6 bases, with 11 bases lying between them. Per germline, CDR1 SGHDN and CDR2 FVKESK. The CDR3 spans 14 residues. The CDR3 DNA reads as TGTGCCAGCAGCCAAGATCTCAGGGGCGCTGAAGCTTTCTTT. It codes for CASSQDLRGAEAFF.

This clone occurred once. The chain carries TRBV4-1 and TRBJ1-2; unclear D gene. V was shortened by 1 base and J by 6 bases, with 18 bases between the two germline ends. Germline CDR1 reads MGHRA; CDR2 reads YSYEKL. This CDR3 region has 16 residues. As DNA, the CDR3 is TGCGCCAGCAGCCAAGCCCCGACACCGAATAAAGATGGCTACACCTTC. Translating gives CASSQAPTPNKDGYTF.

CDR3 sequence reads: CASSLADRNIQYF. DNA of the CDR3: TGTGCCAGCAGCTTAGCGGACAGAAACATTCAGTACTTC. The chain carries TRBV7-9 and TRBJ2-4; D is perhaps TRBD1 (6 bases). This CDR3 spans 13 amino acids. Germline CDR1 is SEHNR and CDR2 is FQNEAQ (reference sequence). Trimming left V 0 bases short and J 6 bases short, with 6 bases between. The variable domain in full, completed from reference TRBV7-9 and TRBJ2-4, reads DTGVSQNPRHKITKRGQNVTFRCDPISEHNRLYWYRQTLGQGPEFLTYFQNEAQLEKSRLLSDRFSAERPKGSFSTLEIQRTEQGDSAMYLCASSLADRNIQYFGAGTRLSVL.

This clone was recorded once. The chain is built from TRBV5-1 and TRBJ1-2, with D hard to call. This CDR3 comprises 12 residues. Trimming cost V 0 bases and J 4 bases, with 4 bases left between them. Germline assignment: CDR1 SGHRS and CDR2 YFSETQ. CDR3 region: CASSLAGYGYTF. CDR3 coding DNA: TGCGCCAGCAGCTTGGCGGGCTATGGCTACACCTTC.

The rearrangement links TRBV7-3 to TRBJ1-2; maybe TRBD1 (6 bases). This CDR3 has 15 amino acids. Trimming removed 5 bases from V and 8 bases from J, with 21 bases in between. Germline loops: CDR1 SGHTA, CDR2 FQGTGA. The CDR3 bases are TGTGCCAGCAGCCCAGTAGGGGGAGAGTCCTCCGGCTACACCTTC. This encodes CASSPVGGESSGYTF. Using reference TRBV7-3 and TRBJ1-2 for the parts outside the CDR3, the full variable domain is GAGVSQTPSNKVTEKGKYVELRCDPISGHTALYWYRQSLGQGPEFLIYFQGTGAADDSGLPNDRFFAVRPEGSVSTLKIQRTERGDSAVYLCASSPVGGESSGYTFGSGTRLTVV.

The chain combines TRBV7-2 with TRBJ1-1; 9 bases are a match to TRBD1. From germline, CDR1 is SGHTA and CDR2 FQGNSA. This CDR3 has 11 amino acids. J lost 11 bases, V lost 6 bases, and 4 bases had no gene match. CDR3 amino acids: CASRRTGEAFF. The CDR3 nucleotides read TGTGCCAGCAGGCGGACAGGGGAGGCTTTCTTT.

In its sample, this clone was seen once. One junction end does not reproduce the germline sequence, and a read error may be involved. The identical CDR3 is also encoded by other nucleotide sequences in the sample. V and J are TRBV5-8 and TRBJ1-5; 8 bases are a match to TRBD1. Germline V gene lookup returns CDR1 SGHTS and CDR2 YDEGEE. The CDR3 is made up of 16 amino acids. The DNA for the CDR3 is TGCGCCAGCTGCTTTAGGACAGGGTGGACTTTTCAGCCCCAGCATTTT. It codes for CASCFRTGWTFQPQHF.

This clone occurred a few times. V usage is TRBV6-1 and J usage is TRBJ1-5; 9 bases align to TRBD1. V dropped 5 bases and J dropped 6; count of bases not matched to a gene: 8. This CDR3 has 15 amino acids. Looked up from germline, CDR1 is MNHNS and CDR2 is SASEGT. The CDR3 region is CASSSTGTGTQPQHF. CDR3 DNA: TGTGCCAGCAGTTCAACCGGGACAGGGACTCAGCCCCAGCATTTT.

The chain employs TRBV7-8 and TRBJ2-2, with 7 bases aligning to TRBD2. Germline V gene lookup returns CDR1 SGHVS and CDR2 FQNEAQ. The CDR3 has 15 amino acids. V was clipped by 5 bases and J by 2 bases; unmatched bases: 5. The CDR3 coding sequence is TGTGCCAGCAGCCTCGGGACTACCAACACCGGGGAGCTGTTTTTT. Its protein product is CASSLGTTNTGELFF.

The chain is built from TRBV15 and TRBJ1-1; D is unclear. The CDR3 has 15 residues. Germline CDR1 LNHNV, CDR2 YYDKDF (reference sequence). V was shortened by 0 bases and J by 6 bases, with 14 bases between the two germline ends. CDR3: CATSREGRGRPEAFF. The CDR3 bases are TGTGCCACCAGCAGAGAAGGGCGGGGTAGGCCTGAAGCTTTCTTT.

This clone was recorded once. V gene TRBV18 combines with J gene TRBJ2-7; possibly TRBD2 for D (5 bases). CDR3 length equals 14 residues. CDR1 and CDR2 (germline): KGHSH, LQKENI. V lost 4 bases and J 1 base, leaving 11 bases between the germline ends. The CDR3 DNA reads TGTGCCAGCTCACTAAGATCGGGGTCCTACGAGCAGTACTTC. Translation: CASSLRSGSYEQYF.

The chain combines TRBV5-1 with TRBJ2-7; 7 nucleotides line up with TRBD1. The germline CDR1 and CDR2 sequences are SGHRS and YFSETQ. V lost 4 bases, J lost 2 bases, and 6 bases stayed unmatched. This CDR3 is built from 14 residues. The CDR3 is CASSLQGDAYEQYF. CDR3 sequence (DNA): TGCGCCAGCAGCCTTCAGGGGGACGCCTACGAGCAGTACTTC.

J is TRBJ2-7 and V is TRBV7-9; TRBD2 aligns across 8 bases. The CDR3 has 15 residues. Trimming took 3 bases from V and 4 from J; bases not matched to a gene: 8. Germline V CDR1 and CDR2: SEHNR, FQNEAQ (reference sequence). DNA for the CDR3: TGTGCCAGCAGCTTGACGGGGGGGCCGGCTTACGAGCAGTACTTC. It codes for CASSLTGGPAYEQYF.

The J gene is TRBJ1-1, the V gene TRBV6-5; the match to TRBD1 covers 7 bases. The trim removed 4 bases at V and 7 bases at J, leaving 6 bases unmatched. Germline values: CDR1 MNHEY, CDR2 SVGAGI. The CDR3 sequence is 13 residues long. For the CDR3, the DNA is TGTGCCAGCAGTTTTCAAGGGGGCAGTGAAGCTTTCTTT. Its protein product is CASSFQGGSEAFF.

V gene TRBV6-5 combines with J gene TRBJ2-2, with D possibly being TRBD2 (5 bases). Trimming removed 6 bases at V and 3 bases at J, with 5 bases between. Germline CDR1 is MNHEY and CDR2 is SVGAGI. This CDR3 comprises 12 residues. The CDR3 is CASRRDTGELFF. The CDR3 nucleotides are TGTGCCAGCAGGAGGGACACCGGGGAGCTGTTTTTT.

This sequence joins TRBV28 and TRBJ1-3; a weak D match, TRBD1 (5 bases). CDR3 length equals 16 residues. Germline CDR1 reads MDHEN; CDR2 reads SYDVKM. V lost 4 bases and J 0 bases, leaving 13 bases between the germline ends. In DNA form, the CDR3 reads TGTGCCAGCAGTTCCCCGACAGATTACTCTGGAAACACCATATATTTT. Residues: CASSSPTDYSGNTIYF.

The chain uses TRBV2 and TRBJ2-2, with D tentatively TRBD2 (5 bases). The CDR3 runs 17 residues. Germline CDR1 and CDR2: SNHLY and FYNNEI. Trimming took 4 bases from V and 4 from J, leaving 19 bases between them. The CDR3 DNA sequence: TGTGCCAGCAGTGTTGGTAGCGTTAGAGTGACCACCGGGGAGCTGTTTTTT. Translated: CASSVGSVRVTTGELFF.

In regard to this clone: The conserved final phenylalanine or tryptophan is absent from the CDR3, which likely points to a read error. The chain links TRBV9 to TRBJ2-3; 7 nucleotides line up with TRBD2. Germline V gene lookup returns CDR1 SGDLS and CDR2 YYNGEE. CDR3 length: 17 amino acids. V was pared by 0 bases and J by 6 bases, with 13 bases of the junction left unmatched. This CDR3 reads CASSVGWDAGVRDTQYL. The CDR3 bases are TGTGCCAGCAGCGTAGGGTGGGACGCGGGGGTGAGGGATACGCAGTATCTT.

The CDR3 DNA is TGTGCCAGCAGCTTGAGGGTTAATGAAAAACTGTTTTTT. Its protein product is CASSLRVNEKLFF. This chain joins TRBV7-9 and TRBJ1-4; no clear D gene. V lost 3 bases and J lost 4, with 6 bases in between. Germline assignment: CDR1 SEHNR and CDR2 FQNEAQ (reference sequence). This CDR3 spans 13 amino acids. The whole variable domain, filled in from reference TRBV7-9 and TRBJ1-4, reads DTGVSQNPRHKITKRGQNVTFRCDPISEHNRLYWYRQTLGQGPEFLTYFQNEAQLEKSRLLSDRFSAERPKGSFSTLEIQRTEQGDSAMYLCASSLRVNEKLFFGSGTQLSVL.

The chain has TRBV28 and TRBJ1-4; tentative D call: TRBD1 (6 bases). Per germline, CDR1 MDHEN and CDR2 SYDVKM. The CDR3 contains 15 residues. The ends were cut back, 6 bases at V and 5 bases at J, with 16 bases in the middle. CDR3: CASSSPGTLNEKLFF. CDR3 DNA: TGTGCCAGCAGCTCCCCCGGGACATTAAATGAAAAACTGTTTTTT. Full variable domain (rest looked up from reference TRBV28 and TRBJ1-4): DVKVTQSSRYLVKRTGEKVFLECVQDMDHENMFWYRQDPGLGLRLIYFSYDVKMKEKGDIPEGYSVSREKKERFSLILESASTNQTSMYLCASSSPGTLNEKLFFGSGTQLSVL.

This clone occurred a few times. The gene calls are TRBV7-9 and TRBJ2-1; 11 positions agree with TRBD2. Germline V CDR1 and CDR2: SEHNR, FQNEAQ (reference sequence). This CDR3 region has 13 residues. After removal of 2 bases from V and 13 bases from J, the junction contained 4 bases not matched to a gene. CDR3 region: CASSLSSGRGQFF. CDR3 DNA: TGTGCCAGCAGCTTAAGTAGCGGGAGGGGACAGTTCTTC.

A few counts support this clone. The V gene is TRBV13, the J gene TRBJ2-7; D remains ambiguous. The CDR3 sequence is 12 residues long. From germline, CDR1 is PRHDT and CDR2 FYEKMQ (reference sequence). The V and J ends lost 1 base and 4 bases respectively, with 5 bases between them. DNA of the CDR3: TGTGCCAGCAGCTTAGCTACGTACGAGCAGTACTTC. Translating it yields CASSLATYEQYF. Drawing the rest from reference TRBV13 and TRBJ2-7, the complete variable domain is AAGVIQSPRHLIKEKRETATLKCYPIPRHDTVYWYQQGPGQDPQFLISFYEKMQSDKGSIPDRFSAQQFSDYHSELNMSSLELGDSALYFCASSLATYEQYFGPGTRLTVT.

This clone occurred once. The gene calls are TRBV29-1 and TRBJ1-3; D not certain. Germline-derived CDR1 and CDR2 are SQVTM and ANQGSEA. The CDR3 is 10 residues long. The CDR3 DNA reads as TGCGCTATTGGTGGAAACACCATATATTTT. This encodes CAIGGNTIYF.